The 6 T cell receptor beta chains given below trace back to one sample, sequenced in a study of T cells after yellow fever vaccination. TCRdb reprocessed the 5' RACE reads via MiXCR and lists one record per CDR3 protein. The data show a few hundred thousand distinct CDR3 sequences, roughly 4.3% seen once. The starting material was PBMCs, obtained 5 days after the yellow fever booster vaccination. The receptors were sampled from a man between 18 and 35 years old who received the YFV17D yellow fever vaccine.

This clonotype appeared a few times. CDR3 loop: CSGGLAGEKETQYF. The CDR3 coding sequence is TGCAGCGGAGGACTAGCGGGGGAAAAAGAGACCCAGTACTTC. The chain uses TRBV29-1 and TRBJ2-5; 13 bases match TRBD2. The CDR3 loop spans 14 amino acids. The ends lost 7 bases at V and 3 bases at J; junction bases unmatched: 5. The germline CDR1 and CDR2 sequences are SQVTM and ANQGSEA.

The V gene is TRBV5-6, the J gene TRBJ2-3, with 7 bases that match TRBD2. Trimming removed 0 bases from V and 2 bases from J; junction bases left unmatched: 3. The CDR3 runs to 15 residues. CDR1 and CDR2 (germline): SGHDT, YYEEEE. As DNA, the CDR3 is TGTGCCAGCAGCTTGGCGCGGGGGATCACAGATACGCAGTATTTT. It encodes CASSLARGITDTQYF.

This clonotype has ten or more counts. The chain carries TRBV11-2 and TRBJ2-7, with TRBD2 identical over 8 bases. Germline V lookup: CDR1 SGHAT, CDR2 FQNNGV. The CDR3 length is 15 residues. J lost 0 bases, V lost 2 bases, and 3 bases had no gene match. The CDR3 sequence: CASSLISGASYEQYF. The CDR3 DNA reads TGTGCCAGCAGCTTAATTAGCGGGGCCTCCTACGAGCAGTACTTC.

This clonotype was recorded at least ten times. V usage is TRBV7-2 and J usage is TRBJ1-1; D is undetermined. V gave up 4 bases and J gave up 3 bases, with 0 bases separating them. There are 10 residues in the CDR3. Germline-derived CDR1 and CDR2 are SGHTA and FQGNSA. The CDR3 DNA is TGTGCCAGCAGCTACACTGAAGCTTTCTTT. Amino acids: CASSYTEAFF.

This chain uses TRBV2 with TRBJ1-5; D is uncertain. Germline V gene lookup returns CDR1 SNHLY and CDR2 FYNNEI. The CDR3 is 14 residues long. The ends were cut back, 9 bases at V and 0 bases at J, with 12 bases in the middle. The CDR3 nucleotides are TGTGCCAGGCCCCAAATGTATAGCAATCAGCCCCAGCATTTT. Amino acid sequence: CARPQMYSNQPQHF.

This chain links TRBV12-3 or TRBV12-4 with TRBJ2-3; 12 bases fit TRBD1. The CDR3 is 17 amino acids. Losses at the gene ends were 4 bases for V and 5 bases for J; bases not matched to a gene: 10. For the CDR3, the DNA is TGTGCCAGCAGTTCGGTCCCGGGACAGGGGGCTGAAGATACGCAGTATTTT. This translates into CASSSVPGQGAEDTQYF.